This TCR beta chain was documented in a study of identical twins. On this clonotype: The junction does not match germline at one end; this may be a read error.

Germline assignment: CDR1 MDHEN and CDR2 SYDVKM. CDR3 length: 15 residues. Carrying unique molecular identifiers, the cDNA also gained a universal primer site through template switching. TCRdb reprocessed the 5' RACE reads via MiXCR and lists one record per CDR3 protein. Among roughly 1,500,000 distinct CDR3 sequences listed, about 31% were seen once. The TCR comes from a newborn girl in good health. This chain links TRBV28 with TRBJ2-1; perhaps TRBD1 as D (7 bases). Sequences were obtained from cord blood. The CDR3 DNA reads as TGTGCCGGCAGTCCTGGGGGGACAGACTACAATGAGCAGTTCTTC. Its translation is CAGSPGGTDYNEQFF. The whole variable domain, remainder taken from reference TRBV28 and TRBJ2-1, is DVKVTQSSRYLVKRTGEKVFLECVQDMDHENMFWYRQDPGLGLRLIYFSYDVKMKEKGDIPEGYSVSREKKERFSLILESASTNQTSMYLCAGSPGGTDYNEQFFGPGTRLTVL.